Listed below are T cell receptor beta chains from one sample, sequenced in a study of blood T cells in healthy people across ages. TCRdb re-derived calls from the 5' RACE reads in MiXCR, one entry per CDR3 protein. The table has roughly 700,000 distinct CDR3 sequences, roughly 30% seen once. What was sequenced was blood. These receptors were taken from an elderly woman in good health. Both conserved end residues are trimmed from each CDR3. A D gene is named only where the DNA matches it firmly.

d_gene	j_gene	v_gene	CDR3aa
TRBD1	TRBJ1-3	TRBV10-3	AISGGQGLTGNTIY
TRBD1	TRBJ1-5	TRBV5-5	ASSSDRGNQPQH
NA	TRBJ1-3	TRBV12-3/TRBV12-4	ASSRNTIY
NA	TRBJ1-1	TRBV12-3/TRBV12-4	ASRSMGTEAF
NA	TRBJ2-2	TRBV2	ASRGQVSGELF
NA	TRBJ1-2	TRBV7-2	ASSLSRGAYGYT
TRBD1	TRBJ2-2	TRBV7-3	ASSPRTGGGGELF
NA	TRBJ1-5	TRBV6-1	ASSEAGKGRQPQH
NA	TRBJ2-1	TRBV5-1	ASSSSRAGARNEQF
NA	TRBJ2-5	TRBV20-1	SARDPLRVQETQY
TRBD2	TRBJ2-7	TRBV20-1	SAWVASGYEQY
NA	TRBJ1-4	TRBV4-1	ASSRFSAGDNEKLF
TRBD1	TRBJ2-3	TRBV12-3/TRBV12-4	ASSLGDRAGTDTQY
NA	TRBJ2-5	TRBV20-1	SAKQETQY
NA	TRBJ1-2	TRBV12-3/TRBV12-4	ASSLFRDLYGYT
TRBD2	TRBJ2-2	TRBV7-7	ASSRGLAGTGELF
NA	TRBJ1-5	TRBV15	ATGRQKISNQPQH
NA	TRBJ2-5	TRBV6-5	ASSTRGGEQY
NA	TRBJ2-5	TRBV11-2	ASSLVAGWQETQY
TRBD1	TRBJ2-7	TRBV19	ASTIDRGSYEQY